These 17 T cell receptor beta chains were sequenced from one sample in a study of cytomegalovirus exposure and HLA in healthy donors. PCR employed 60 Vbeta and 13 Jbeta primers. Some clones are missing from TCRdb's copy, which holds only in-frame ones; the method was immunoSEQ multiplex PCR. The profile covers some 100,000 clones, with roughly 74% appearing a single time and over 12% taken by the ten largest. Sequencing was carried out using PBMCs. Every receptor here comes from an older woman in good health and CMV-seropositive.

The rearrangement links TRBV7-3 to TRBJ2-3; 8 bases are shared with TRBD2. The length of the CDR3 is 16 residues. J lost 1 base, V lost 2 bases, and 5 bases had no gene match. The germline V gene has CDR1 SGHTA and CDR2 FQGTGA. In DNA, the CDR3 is TGTGCCAGCAGCTTAGGGGCGGGAGGCGGCACAGATACGCAGTATTTT. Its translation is CASSLGAGGGTDTQYF.

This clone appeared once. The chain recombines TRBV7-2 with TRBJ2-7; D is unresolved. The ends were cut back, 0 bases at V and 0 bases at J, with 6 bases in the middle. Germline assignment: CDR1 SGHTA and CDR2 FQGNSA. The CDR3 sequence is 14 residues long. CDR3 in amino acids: CASSLARSSYEQYF. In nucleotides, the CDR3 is TGTGCCAGCAGCTTAGCGAGGAGCTCCTACGAGCAGTACTTC.

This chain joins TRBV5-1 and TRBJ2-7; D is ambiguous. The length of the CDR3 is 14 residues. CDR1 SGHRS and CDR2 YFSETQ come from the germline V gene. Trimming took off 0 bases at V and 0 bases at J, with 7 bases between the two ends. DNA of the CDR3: TGCGCCAGCAGCTTGGGTGGCTCCTCCTACGAGCAGTACTTC. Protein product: CASSLGGSSYEQYF.

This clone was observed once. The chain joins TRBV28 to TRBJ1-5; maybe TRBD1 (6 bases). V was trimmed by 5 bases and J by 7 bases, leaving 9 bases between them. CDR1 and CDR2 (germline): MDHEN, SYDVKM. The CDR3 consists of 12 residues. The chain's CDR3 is CASSTGNQPQHF. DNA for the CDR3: TGTGCCAGCAGTACAGGGAACCAGCCCCAGCATTTT.

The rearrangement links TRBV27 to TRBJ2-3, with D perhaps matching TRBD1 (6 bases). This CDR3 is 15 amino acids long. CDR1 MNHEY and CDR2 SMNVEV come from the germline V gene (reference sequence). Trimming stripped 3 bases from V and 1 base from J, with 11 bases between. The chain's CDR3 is CASSLWGRGTDTQYF. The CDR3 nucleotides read TGTGCCAGCAGTTTGTGGGGGCGCGGCACAGATACGCAGTATTTT.

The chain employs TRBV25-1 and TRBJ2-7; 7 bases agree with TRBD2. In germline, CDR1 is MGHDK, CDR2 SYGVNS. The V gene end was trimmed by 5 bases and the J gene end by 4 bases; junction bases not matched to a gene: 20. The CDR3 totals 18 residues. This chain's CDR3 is CASSTHLMGRDPLYEQYF. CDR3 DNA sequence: TGTGCCAGCAGTACCCACCTCATGGGGAGGGACCCGCTATACGAGCAGTACTTC.

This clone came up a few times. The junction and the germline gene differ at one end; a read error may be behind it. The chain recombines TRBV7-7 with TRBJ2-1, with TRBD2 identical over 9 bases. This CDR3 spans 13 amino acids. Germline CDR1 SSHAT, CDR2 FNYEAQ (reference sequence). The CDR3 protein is CASSLAGANEQFF. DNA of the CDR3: TGTGCTAGCAGCTTAGCGGGAGCGAATGAGCAGTTCTTC.

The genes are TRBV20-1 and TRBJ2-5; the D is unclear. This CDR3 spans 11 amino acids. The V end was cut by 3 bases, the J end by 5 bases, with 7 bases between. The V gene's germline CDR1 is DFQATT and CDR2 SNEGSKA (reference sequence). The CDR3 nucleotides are TGCAGTGCTAGTTTATTGGAGACCCAGTACTTC. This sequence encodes CSASLLETQYF.

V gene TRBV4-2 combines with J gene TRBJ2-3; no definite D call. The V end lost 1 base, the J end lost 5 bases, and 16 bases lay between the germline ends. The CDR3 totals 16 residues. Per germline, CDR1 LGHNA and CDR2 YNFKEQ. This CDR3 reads CASSQASRVDGDTQYF. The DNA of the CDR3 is TGTGCCAGCAGCCAAGCCTCCCGGGTAGATGGAGATACGCAGTATTTT.

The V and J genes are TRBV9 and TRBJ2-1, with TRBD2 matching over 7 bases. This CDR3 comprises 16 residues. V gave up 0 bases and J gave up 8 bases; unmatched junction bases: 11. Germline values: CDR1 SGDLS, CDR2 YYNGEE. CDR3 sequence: CASSVGVRGLDDEQFF. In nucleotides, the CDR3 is TGTGCCAGCAGCGTAGGTGTCCGTGGACTAGACGATGAGCAGTTCTTC.

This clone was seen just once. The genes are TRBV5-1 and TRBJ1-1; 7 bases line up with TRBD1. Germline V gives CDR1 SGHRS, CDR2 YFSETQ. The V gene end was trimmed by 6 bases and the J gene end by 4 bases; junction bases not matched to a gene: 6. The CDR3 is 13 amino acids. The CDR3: CASTYRGGTEAFF. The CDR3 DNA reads TGCGCCAGCACCTACAGGGGCGGCACTGAAGCTTTCTTT. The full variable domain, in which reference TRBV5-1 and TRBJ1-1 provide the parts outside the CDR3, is KAGVTQTPRYLIKTRGQQVTLSCSPISGHRSVSWYQQTPGQGLQFLFEYFSETQRNKGNFPGRFSGRQFSNSRSEMNVSTLELGDSALYLCASTYRGGTEAFFGQGTRLTVV.

The CDR3 protein is CASSQGLAGIYEQYF. CDR3 nucleotide sequence: TGCGCCAGCAGCCAAGGACTAGCGGGTATCTACGAGCAGTACTTC. This chain connects TRBV4-1 to TRBJ2-7, with 10 nucleotides matching TRBD2. The germline V gene encodes CDR1 MGHRA and CDR2 YSYEKL. The length of the CDR3 is 15 residues. The V and J ends lost 1 base and 3 bases, in that order; junction bases with no gene match: 3.

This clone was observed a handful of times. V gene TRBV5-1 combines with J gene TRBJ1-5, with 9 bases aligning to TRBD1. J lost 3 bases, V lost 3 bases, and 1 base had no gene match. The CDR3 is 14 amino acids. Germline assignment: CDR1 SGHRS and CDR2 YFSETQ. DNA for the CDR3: TGCGCCAGCAGCTGGACAGGGGACAATCAGCCCCAGCATTTT. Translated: CASSWTGDNQPQHF. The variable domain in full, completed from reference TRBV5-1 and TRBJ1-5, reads KAGVTQTPRYLIKTRGQQVTLSCSPISGHRSVSWYQQTPGQGLQFLFEYFSETQRNKGNFPGRFSGRQFSNSRSEMNVSTLELGDSALYLCASSWTGDNQPQHFGDGTRLSIL.

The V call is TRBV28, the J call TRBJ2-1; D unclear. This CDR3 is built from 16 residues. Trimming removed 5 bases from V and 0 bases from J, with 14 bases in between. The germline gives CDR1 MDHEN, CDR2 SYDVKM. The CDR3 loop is CASSPHTISSYNEQFF. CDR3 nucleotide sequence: TGTGCCAGCAGTCCTCATACTATAAGCTCCTACAATGAGCAGTTCTTC. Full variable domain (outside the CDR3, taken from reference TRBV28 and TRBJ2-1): DVKVTQSSRYLVKRTGEKVFLECVQDMDHENMFWYRQDPGLGLRLIYFSYDVKMKEKGDIPEGYSVSREKKERFSLILESASTNQTSMYLCASSPHTISSYNEQFFGPGTRLTVL.

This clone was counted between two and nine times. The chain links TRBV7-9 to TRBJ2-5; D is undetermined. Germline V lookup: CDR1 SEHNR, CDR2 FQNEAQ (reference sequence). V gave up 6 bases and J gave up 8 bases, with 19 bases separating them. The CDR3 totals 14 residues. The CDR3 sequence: CASRGFADPETQYF. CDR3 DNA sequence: TGTGCCAGCAGGGGTTTTGCGGATCCGGAAACCCAGTACTTC.

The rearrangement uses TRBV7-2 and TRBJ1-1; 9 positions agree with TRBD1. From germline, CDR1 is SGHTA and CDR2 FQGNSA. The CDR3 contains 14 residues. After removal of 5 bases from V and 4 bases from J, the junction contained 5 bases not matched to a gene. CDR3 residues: CASSGQGSGTEAFF. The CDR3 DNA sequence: TGTGCCAGCAGCGGACAGGGGTCAGGCACTGAAGCTTTCTTT.

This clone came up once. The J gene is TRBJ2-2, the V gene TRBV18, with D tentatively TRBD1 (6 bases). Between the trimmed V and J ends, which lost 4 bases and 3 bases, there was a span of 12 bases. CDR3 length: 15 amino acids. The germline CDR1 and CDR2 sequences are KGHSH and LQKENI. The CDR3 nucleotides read TGTGCCAGCTCACTGAACAGGGTCGACACCGGGGAGCTGTTTTTT. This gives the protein CASSLNRVDTGELFF.